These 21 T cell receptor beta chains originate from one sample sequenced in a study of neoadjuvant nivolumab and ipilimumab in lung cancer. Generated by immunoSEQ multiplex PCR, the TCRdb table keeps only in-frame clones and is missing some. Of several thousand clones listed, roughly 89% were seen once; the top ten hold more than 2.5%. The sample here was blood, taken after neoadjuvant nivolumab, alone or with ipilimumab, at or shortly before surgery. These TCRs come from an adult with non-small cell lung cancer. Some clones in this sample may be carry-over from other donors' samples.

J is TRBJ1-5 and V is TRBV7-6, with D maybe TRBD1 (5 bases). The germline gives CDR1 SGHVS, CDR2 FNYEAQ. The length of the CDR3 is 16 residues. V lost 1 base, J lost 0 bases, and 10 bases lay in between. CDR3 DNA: TGTGCCAGCAGCTTAGGGGTTCAGGGTAGCAATCAGCCCCAGCATTTT. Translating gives CASSLGVQGSNQPQHF.

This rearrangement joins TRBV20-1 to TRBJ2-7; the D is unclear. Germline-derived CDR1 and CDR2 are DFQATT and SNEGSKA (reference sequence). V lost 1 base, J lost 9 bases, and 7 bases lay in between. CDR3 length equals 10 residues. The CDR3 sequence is CSARGYGQYF. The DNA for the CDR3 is TGCAGTGCTAGAGGGTATGGGCAGTACTTC.

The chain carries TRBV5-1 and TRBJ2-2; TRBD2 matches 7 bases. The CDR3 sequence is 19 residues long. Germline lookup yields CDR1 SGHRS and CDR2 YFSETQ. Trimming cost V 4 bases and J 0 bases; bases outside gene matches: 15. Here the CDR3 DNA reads TGCGCCAGCAGCCAAAGACCCGCAACGGCGGGAGCGAACACCGGGGAGCTGTTTTTT. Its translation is CASSQRPATAGANTGELFF.

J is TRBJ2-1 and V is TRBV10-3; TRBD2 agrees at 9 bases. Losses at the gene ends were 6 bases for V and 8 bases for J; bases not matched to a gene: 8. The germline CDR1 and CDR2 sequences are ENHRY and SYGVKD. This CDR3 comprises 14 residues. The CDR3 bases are TGTGCCATCAGCCTAGCGGGACGGGGGGATGAGCAGTTCTTC. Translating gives CAISLAGRGDEQFF.

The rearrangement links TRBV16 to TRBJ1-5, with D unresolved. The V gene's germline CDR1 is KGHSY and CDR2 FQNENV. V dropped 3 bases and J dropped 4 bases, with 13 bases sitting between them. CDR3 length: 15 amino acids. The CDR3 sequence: CASSQDSQVNQPQHF. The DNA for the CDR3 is TGTGCCAGCAGCCAGGATTCTCAGGTAAATCAGCCCCAGCATTTT.

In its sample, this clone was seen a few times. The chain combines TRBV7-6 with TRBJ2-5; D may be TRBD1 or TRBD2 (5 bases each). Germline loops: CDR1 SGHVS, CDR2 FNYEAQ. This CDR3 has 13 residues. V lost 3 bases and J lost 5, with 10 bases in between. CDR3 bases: TGTGCCAGCAGCTTGGGGGTGGTGGAGACCCAGTACTTC. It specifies CASSLGVVETQYF.

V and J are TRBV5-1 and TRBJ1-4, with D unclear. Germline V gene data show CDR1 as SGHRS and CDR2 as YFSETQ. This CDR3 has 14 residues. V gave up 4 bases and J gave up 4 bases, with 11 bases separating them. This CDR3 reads CASSPSPVNEKLFF. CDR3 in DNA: TGCGCCAGCAGCCCCTCCCCCGTTAATGAAAAACTGTTTTTT.

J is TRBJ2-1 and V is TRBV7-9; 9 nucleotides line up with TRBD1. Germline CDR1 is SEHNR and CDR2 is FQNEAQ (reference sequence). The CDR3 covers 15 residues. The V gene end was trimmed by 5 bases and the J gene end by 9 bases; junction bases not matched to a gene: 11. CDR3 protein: CASSPTGGPWGEQFF. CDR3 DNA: TGTGCCAGCAGCCCTACAGGGGGCCCTTGGGGTGAGCAGTTCTTC.

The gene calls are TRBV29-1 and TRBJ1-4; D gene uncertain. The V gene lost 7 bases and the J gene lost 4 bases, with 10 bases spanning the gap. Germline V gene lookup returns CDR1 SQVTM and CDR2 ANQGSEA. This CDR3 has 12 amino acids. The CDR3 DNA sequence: TGCAGCGCCGGTGTCAATAATGAAAAACTGTTTTTT. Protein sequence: CSAGVNNEKLFF.

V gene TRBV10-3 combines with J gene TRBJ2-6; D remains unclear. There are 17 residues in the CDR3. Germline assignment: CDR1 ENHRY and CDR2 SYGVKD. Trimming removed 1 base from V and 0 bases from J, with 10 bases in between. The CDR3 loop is CAISEFRVNSGANVLTF. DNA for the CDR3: TGTGCCATCAGTGAGTTTCGGGTCAACTCTGGGGCCAACGTCCTGACTTTC.

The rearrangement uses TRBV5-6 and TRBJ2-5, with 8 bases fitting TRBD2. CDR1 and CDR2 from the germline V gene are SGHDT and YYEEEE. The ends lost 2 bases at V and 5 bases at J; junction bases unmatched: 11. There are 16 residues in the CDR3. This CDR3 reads CASSFTGTSRLETQYF. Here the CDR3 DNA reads TGTGCCAGCAGCTTCACCGGGACTAGTCGGCTGGAGACCCAGTACTTC.

The DNA for the CDR3 is TGTGCCAGAAGCTCCGCCCAAGGTAGCACAGATACGCAGTATTTT. Amino acid sequence: CARSSAQGSTDTQYF. This chain joins TRBV5-3 and TRBJ2-3; D unclear. TRBV5-3 is an ORF, and what it does is uncertain. Trimming took off 3 bases at V and 0 bases at J, with 11 bases between the two ends. This CDR3 comprises 15 residues.

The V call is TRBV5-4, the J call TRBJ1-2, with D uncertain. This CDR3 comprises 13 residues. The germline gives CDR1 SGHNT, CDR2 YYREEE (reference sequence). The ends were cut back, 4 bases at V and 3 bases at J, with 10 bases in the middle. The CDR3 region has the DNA TGTGCCAGCAGCCAGGACGGATACTATGGCTACACCTTC. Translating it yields CASSQDGYYGYTF. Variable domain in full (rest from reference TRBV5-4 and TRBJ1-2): ETGVTQSPTHLIKTRGQQVTLRCSSQSGHNTVSWYQQALGQGPQFIFQYYREEENGRGNFPPRFSGLQFPNYSSELNVNALELDDSALYLCASSQDGYYGYTFGSGTRLTVV.

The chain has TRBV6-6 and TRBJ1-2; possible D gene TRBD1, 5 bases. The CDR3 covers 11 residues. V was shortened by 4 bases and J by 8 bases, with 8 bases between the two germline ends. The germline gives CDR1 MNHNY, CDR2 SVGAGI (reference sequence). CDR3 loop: CASSFRDGYTF. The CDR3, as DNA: TGTGCCAGCAGTTTTAGGGACGGCTACACCTTC.

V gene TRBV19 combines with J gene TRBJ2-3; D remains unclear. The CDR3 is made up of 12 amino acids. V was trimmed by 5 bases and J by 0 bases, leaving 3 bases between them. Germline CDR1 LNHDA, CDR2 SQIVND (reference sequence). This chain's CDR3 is CASSVSTDTQYF. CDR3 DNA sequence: TGTGCCAGTAGTGTAAGCACAGATACGCAGTATTTT.

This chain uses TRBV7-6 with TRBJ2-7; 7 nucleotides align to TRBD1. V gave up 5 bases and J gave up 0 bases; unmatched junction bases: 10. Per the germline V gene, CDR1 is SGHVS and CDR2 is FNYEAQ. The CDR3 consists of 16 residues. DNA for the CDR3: TGTGCCAGCAGCCCGTTAGGACAGGTGACCTCCTACGAGCAGTACTTC. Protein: CASSPLGQVTSYEQYF.

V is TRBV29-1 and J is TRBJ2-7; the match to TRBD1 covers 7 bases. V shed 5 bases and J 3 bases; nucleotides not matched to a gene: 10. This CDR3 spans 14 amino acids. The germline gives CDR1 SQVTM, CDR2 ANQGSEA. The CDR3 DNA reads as TGCAGCGTTTCCGCCGGGACAGTGTTCTACGAGCAGTACTTC. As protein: CSVSAGTVFYEQYF.

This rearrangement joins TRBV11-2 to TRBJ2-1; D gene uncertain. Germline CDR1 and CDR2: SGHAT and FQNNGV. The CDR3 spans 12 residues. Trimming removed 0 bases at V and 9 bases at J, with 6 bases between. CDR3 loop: CASSLDWGEQFF. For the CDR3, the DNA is TGTGCCAGCAGCTTAGATTGGGGTGAGCAGTTCTTC.

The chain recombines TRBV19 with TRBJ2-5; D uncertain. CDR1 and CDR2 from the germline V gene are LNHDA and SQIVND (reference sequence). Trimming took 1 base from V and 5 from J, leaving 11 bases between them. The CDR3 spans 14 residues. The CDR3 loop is CASSIAGGGETQYF. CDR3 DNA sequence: TGTGCCAGTAGTATAGCTGGCGGTGGGGAGACCCAGTACTTC.

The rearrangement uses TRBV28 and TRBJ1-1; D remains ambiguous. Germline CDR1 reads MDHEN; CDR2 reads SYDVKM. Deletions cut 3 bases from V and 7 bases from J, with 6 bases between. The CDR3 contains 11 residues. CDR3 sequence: CASSLRFEAFF. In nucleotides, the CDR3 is TGTGCCAGCAGTTTGCGTTTTGAAGCTTTCTTT. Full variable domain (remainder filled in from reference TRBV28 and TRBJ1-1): DVKVTQSSRYLVKRTGEKVFLECVQDMDHENMFWYRQDPGLGLRLIYFSYDVKMKEKGDIPEGYSVSREKKERFSLILESASTNQTSMYLCASSLRFEAFFGQGTRLTVV.

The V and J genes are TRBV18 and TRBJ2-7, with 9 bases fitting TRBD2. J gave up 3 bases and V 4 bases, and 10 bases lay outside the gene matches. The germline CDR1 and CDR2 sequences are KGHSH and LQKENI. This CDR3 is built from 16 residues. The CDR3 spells CASSLGASGTRYEQYF. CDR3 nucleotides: TGTGCCAGCTCACTCGGGGCTAGCGGGACACGCTACGAGCAGTACTTC.